This is a list of T cell receptor beta chains from one sample in a study of shared clonotypes between healthy human individuals. Using immunoSEQ multiplex PCR, the repertoire was profiled, and TCRdb retains in-frame clones only, with some absent. The sample includes more than 400,000 clones, roughly 95% of them seen just once. Sequenced: naive CD4+ T cells sorted from blood. All receptors derive from a woman in her twenties or thirties in good health. The conserved cysteine and the conserved F or W are not part of the CDR3 here.

CDR3 length: 13
J gene: TRBJ2-7
V gene: TRBV5-1
CDR3 protein: ASSQVAGASYEQY

CDR3 length: 13
J gene: TRBJ2-1
V gene: TRBV10-3
CDR3 protein: AISAPRSSYNEQF

CDR3 length: 14
J gene: TRBJ1-3
V gene: TRBV4-1
CDR3 protein: ASSQEGSISGNTIY

CDR3 length: 13
J gene: TRBJ2-5
V gene: TRBV5-1
CDR3 protein: ASSLAGQGEETQY

CDR3 length: 10
J gene: TRBJ2-7
V gene: TRBV2
CDR3 protein: ASSVLAYEQY

CDR3 length: 13
J gene: TRBJ1-5
V gene: TRBV6-1
CDR3 protein: ASGSEAGPNQPQH

CDR3 length: 13
J gene: TRBJ2-7
V gene: TRBV5-5
CDR3 protein: ASSFSSAFSYEQY

CDR3 length: 13
J gene: TRBJ2-7
V gene: TRBV11-2
CDR3 protein: ASSLIAGGFYEQY

CDR3 length: 13
J gene: TRBJ2-1
V gene: TRBV5-1
CDR3 protein: ASSLVAGGNNEQF

CDR3 length: 11
J gene: TRBJ1-3
V gene: TRBV30
CDR3 protein: AWRQFSGNTIY

CDR3 length: 13
J gene: TRBJ2-7
V gene: TRBV5-4
CDR3 protein: ASSWRTTSSYEQY

CDR3 length: 9
J gene: TRBJ1-2
V gene: TRBV29-1
CDR3 protein: SVGRGNGYT

CDR3 length: 13
J gene: TRBJ2-1
V gene: TRBV21-1
CDR3 protein: ASRTEEGGDNEQF

CDR3 length: 13
J gene: TRBJ1-5
V gene: TRBV6-6
CDR3 protein: ASSYSLGGDQPQH

CDR3 length: 12
J gene: TRBJ2-1
V gene: TRBV5-4
CDR3 protein: ASSQWTSFNEQF

CDR3 length: 12
J gene: TRBJ1-2
V gene: TRBV9
CDR3 protein: ASSVGPRVGGYT

CDR3 length: 11
J gene: TRBJ2-1
V gene: TRBV18
CDR3 protein: ASSQGGNNEQF

CDR3 length: 11
J gene: TRBJ1-1
V gene: TRBV5-1
CDR3 protein: ASSIGTNTEAF

CDR3 length: 11
J gene: TRBJ2-1
V gene: TRBV28
CDR3 protein: ASRRGSYNEQF

CDR3 length: 12
J gene: TRBJ2-1
V gene: TRBV6-1
CDR3 protein: ASTPTSSYNEQF

CDR3 length: 14
J gene: TRBJ1-3
V gene: TRBV5-1
CDR3 protein: ASSLGNTGAGNTIY

CDR3 length: 17
J gene: TRBJ2-2
V gene: TRBV27
CDR3 protein: ASRGTPLAGTRNTGELF

CDR3 length: 11
J gene: TRBJ2-2
V gene: TRBV7-3
CDR3 protein: ASSAGASGELF

CDR3 length: 13
J gene: TRBJ1-5
V gene: TRBV28
CDR3 protein: ASRRSGAGNQPQH

CDR3 length: 13
J gene: TRBJ2-7
V gene: TRBV19
CDR3 protein: ASSESVRWAYEQY

CDR3 length: 12
J gene: TRBJ2-7
V gene: TRBV2
CDR3 protein: ASSQSPSSYEQY

CDR3 length: 14
J gene: TRBJ2-1
V gene: TRBV6-5
CDR3 protein: ASSYSPPGVGDEQF

CDR3 length: 13
J gene: TRBJ2-2
V gene: TRBV2
CDR3 protein: ASSHGTGVTGELF

CDR3 length: 13
J gene: TRBJ1-2
V gene: TRBV7-9
CDR3 protein: ASSLARVSNYGYT

CDR3 length: 14
J gene: TRBJ2-1
V gene: TRBV11-2
CDR3 protein: ASSLDLGTVYNEQF

CDR3 length: 12
J gene: TRBJ2-1
V gene: TRBV29-1
CDR3 protein: SVNRRLGANEQF

CDR3 length: 10
J gene: TRBJ1-5
V gene: TRBV2
CDR3 protein: ASRLLNQPQH

CDR3 length: 12
J gene: TRBJ1-1
V gene: TRBV11-2
CDR3 protein: ASSLERDRGSTF